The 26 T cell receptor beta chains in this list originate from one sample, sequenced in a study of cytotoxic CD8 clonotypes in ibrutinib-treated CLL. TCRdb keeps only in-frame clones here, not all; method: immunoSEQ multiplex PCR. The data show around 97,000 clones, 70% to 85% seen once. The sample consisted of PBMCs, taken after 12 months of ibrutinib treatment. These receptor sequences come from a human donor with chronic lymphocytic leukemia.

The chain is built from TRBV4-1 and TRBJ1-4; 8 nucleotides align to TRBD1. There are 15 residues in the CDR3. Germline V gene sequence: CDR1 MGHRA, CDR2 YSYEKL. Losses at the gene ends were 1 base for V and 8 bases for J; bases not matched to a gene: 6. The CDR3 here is CASSQASGQGEKLFF. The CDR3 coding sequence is TGCGCCAGCAGCCAAGCTTCCGGACAGGGCGAAAAACTGTTTTTT.

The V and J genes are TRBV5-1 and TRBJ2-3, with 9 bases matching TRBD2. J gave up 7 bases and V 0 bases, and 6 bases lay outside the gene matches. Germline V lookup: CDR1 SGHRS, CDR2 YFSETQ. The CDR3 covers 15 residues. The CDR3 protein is CASSLDLAGSNTQYF. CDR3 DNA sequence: TGCGCCAGCAGCTTGGATCTAGCGGGGTCAAATACGCAGTATTTT.

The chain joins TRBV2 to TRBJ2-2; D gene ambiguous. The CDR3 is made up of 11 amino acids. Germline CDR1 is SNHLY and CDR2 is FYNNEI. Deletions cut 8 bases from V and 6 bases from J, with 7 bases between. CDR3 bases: TGTGCCAGCGGTAATTCCGGGGAGCTGTTTTTT. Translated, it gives CASGNSGELFF.

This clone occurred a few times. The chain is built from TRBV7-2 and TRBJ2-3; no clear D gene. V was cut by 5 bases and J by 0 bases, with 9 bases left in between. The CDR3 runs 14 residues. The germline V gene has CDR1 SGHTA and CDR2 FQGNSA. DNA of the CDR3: TGTGCCAGCAGCAAAGACGGAAGCACAGATACGCAGTATTTT. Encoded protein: CASSKDGSTDTQYF.

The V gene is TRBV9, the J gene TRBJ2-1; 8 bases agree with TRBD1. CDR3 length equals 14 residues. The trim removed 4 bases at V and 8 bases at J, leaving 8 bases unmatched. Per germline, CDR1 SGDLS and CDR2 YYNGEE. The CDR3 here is CASSPGGQGHEQFF. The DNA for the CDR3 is TGTGCCAGCAGCCCCGGAGGACAGGGACATGAGCAGTTCTTC.

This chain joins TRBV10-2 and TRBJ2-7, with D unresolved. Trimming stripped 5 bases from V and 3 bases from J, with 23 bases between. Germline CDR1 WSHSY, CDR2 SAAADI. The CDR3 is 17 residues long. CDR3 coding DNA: TGCGCCAGCAGTCTGACTGGACCCCGATCTGGTCGCTACGAGCAGTACTTC. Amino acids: CASSLTGPRSGRYEQYF.

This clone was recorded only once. The DNA of the CDR3 is TGCGCCATCTTACATAGGGGGGGCAGGGTGGACTATGGCTACACCTTC. It is translated as CAILHRGGRVDYGYTF. The V call is TRBV4-3, the J call TRBJ1-2; a weak D match, TRBD1 (6 bases). V lost 10 bases, J lost 3 bases, and 24 bases lay in between. The CDR3 covers 16 residues. In germline, CDR1 is LGHNA, CDR2 YSLEER.

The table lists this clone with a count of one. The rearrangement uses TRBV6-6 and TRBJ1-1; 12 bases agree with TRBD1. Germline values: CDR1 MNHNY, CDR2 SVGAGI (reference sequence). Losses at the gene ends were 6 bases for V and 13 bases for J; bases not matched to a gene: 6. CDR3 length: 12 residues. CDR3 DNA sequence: TGTGCCAGCAGCTCCGGGACAGGGGGCAGTTTCTTT. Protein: CASSSGTGGSFF.

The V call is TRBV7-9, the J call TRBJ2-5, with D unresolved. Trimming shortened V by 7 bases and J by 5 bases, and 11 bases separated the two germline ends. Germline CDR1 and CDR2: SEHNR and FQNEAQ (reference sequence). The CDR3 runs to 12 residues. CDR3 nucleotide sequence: TGTGCCAGCAACCGGGCCTCGGAGACCCAGTACTTC. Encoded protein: CASNRASETQYF.

In DNA form, the CDR3 reads TGTGCCATCAGTGAGTCACCGGGGAAATCGAACACCGGGGAGCTGTTTTTT. Translation: CAISESPGKSNTGELFF. The chain is built from TRBV10-3 and TRBJ2-2, with D perhaps matching TRBD2 (5 bases). Trimming removed 0 bases at V and 0 bases at J, with 11 bases between. The CDR3 consists of 17 residues. The V gene's germline CDR1 is ENHRY and CDR2 SYGVKD.

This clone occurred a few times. The CDR3 protein is CASSPPSRGQGNTIYF. In nucleotides, the CDR3 is TGTGCCAGCTCACCACCGTCCAGGGGGCAGGGGAACACCATATATTTT. This chain links TRBV18 with TRBJ1-3; 8 nucleotides match TRBD1. Trimming took 0 bases from V and 7 from J; bases not matched to a gene: 8. The length of the CDR3 is 16 residues. CDR1 and CDR2 (germline): KGHSH, LQKENI.

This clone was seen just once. CDR3: CASSLRVAREQFF. Here the CDR3 DNA reads TGTGCCAGCAGCTTAAGGGTGGCTAGGGAGCAGTTCTTC. This rearrangement joins TRBV7-2 to TRBJ2-1; D is undetermined. The germline CDR1 and CDR2 sequences are SGHTA and FQGNSA. This CDR3 spans 13 amino acids. V lost 2 bases and J lost 10, with 12 bases in between.

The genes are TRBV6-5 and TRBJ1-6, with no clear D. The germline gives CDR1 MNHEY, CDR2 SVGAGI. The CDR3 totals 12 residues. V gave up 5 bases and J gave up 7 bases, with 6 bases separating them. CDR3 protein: CASSAGNSPLHF. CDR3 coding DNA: TGTGCCAGCAGTGCCGGGAATTCACCCCTCCACTTT.

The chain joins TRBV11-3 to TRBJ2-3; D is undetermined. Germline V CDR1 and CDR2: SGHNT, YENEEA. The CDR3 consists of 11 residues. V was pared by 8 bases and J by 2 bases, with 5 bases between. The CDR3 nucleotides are TGTGCCAGCGGGCTCACAGATACGCAGTATTTT. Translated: CASGLTDTQYF. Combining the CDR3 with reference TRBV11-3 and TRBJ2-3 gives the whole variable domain EAGVVQSPRYKIIEKKQPVAFWCNPISGHNTLYWYLQNLGQGPELLIRYENEEAVDDSQLPKDRFSAERLKGVDSTLKIQPAELGDSAVYLCASGLTDTQYFGPGTRLTVL.

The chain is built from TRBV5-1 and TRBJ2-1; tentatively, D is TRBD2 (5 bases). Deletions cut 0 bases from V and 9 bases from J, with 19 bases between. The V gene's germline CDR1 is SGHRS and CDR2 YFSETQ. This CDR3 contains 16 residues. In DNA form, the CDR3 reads TGCGCCAGCAGCTTGGCCAGTATAGGGCGAGGGTCTGAGCAGTTCTTC. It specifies CASSLASIGRGSEQFF.

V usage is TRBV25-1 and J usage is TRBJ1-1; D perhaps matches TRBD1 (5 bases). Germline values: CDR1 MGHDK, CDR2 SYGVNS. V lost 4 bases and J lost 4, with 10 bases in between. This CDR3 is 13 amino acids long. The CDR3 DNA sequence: TGTGCCAGCAGTGCCGGGGCTGGCACTGAAGCTTTCTTT. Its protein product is CASSAGAGTEAFF.

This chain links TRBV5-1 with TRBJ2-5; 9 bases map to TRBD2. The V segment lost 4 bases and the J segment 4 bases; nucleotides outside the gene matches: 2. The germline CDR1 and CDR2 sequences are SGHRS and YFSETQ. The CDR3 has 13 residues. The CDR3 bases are TGCGCCAGCAGCCTGGGACTAGCAGAGACCCAGTACTTC. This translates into CASSLGLAETQYF.

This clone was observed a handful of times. CDR3 region: CASYLLPENTEAFF. The CDR3 DNA is TGTGCCAGTTACTTGCTCCCCGAGAACACTGAAGCTTTCTTT. The chain joins TRBV2 to TRBJ1-1; no clear D gene. The germline CDR1 and CDR2 sequences are SNHLY and FYNNEI. Trimming took off 9 bases at V and 1 base at J, with 15 bases between the two ends. CDR3 length: 14 residues.

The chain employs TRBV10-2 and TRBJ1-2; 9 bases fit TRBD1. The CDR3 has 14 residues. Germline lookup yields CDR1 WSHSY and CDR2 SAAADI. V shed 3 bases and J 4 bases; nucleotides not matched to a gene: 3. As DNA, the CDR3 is TGCGCCAGCAGTGAAAGGACAGGGGTCTATGGCTACACCTTC. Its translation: CASSERTGVYGYTF.

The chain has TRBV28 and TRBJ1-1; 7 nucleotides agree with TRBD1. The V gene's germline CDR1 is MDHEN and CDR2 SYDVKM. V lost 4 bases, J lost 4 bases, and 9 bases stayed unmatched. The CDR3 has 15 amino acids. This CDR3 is CASSSPGTAITEAFF. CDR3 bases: TGTGCCAGCAGTTCGCCCGGGACAGCCATCACTGAAGCTTTCTTT. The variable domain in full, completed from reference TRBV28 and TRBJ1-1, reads DVKVTQSSRYLVKRTGEKVFLECVQDMDHENMFWYRQDPGLGLRLIYFSYDVKMKEKGDIPEGYSVSREKKERFSLILESASTNQTSMYLCASSSPGTAITEAFFGQGTRLTVV.

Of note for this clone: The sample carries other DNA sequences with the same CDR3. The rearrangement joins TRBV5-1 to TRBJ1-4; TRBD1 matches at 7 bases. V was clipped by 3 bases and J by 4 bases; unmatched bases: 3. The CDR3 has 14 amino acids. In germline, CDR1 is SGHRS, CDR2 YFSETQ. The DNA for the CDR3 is TGCGCCAGCAGCTCAGGGACAGATAATGAAAAACTGTTTTTT. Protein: CASSSGTDNEKLFF.

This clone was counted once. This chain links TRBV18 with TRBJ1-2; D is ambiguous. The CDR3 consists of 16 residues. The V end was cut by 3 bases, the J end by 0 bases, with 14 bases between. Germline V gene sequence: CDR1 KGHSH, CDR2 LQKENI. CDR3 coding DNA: TGTGCCAGCTCACCTCAACCAAGACTTACTAACTATGGCTACACCTTC. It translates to CASSPQPRLTNYGYTF.

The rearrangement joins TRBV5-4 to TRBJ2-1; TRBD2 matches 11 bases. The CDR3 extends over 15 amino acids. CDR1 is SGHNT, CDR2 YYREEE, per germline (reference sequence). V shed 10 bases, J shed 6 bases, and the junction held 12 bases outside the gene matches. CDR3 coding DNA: TGTGCCCTGTCGGCTAGCGGGGGGCGGAGCAATGAGCAGTTCTTC. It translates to CALSASGGRSNEQFF. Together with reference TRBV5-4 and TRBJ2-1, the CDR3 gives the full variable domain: ETGVTQSPTHLIKTRGQQVTLRCSSQSGHNTVSWYQQALGQGPQFIFQYYREEENGRGNFPPRFSGLQFPNYSSELNVNALELDDSALYLCALSASGGRSNEQFFGPGTRLTVL.

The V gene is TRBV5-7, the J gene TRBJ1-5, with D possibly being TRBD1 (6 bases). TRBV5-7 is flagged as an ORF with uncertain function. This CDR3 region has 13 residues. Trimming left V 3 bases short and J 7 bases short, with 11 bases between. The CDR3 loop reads CASSSRGGQPQHF. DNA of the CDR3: TGTGCCAGCAGCTCGAGGGGGGGGCAGCCCCAGCATTTT.

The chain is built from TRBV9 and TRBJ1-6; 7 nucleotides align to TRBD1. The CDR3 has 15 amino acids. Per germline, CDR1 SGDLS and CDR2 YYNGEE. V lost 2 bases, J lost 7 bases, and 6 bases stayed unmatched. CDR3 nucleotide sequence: TGTGCCAGCAGCGTCTCCACAGGGGTCAATTCACCCCTCCACTTT. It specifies CASSVSTGVNSPLHF.

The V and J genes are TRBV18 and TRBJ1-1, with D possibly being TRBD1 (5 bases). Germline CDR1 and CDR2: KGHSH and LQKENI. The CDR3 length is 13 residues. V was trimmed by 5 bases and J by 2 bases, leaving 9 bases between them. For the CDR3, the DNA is TGTGCCAGCTCATCGGGGGGTAACACTGAAGCTTTCTTT. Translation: CASSSGGNTEAFF. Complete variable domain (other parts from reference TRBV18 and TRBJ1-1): NAGVMQNPRHLVRRRGQEARLRCSPMKGHSHVYWYRQLPEEGLKFMVYLQKENIIDESGMPKERFSAEFPKEGPSILRIQQVVRGDSAAYFCASSSGGNTEAFFGQGTRLTVV.